These T cell receptor beta chains were read from a single sample in a study of spatial heterogeneity in lung cancer. One entry per CDR3 protein results from TCRdb running MiXCR on the 5' RACE reads. Among some 120,000 distinct CDR3 sequences listed, approximately 12% were seen once. Here the sequenced sample was PBMCs, taken at follow-up. These TCRs come from a male donor with early-stage non-small cell lung cancer. The CDR3 runs from the conserved cysteine through the conserved F or W. A D gene is named only where the DNA matches it firmly. The size field is filled for only some rows; it gives once, few, many or a size class.

.	TRBV7-2	.	TRBJ1-6	13	CASTQDYNSPLHF	TGTGCCAGCACCCAGGACTATAATTCACCCCTCCACTTT
few	TRBV20-1	TRBD1	TRBJ2-7	14	CSARDRGELYEQYF	TGCAGTGCTAGGGACAGGGGTGAGCTTTACGAGCAGTACTTC
.	TRBV7-2	.	TRBJ1-5	16	CASSLAGSVSNQPQHF	TGTGCCAGCAGCTTAGCCGGTAGTGTGAGCAATCAGCCCCAGCATTTT
medium-sized	TRBV2	.	TRBJ1-2	14	CASRGSALDYGYTF	TGTGCCAGCAGAGGCTCAGCTCTTGACTATGGCTACACCTTC
few	TRBV7-8	.	TRBJ1-5	16	CASSPRAGRGNQPQHF	TGTGCCAGCAGCCCCCGAGCGGGTAGGGGCAATCAGCCCCAGCATTTT
.	TRBV3-1	.	TRBJ1-2	16	CASSQAGAQPTHGYTF	TGTGCCAGCAGCCAAGCAGGGGCGCAACCCACCCATGGCTACACCTTC
many	TRBV28	.	TRBJ2-1	16	CASSRLLMTSYNEQFF	TGTGCCAGCAGTAGGCTTCTAATGACCTCCTACAATGAGCAGTTCTTC
.	TRBV7-9	.	TRBJ1-3	14	CASSPTVSGNTIYF	TGTGCCAGCAGCCCTACAGTCTCTGGAAACACCATATATTTT
few	TRBV12-3/TRBV12-4	.	TRBJ1-5	15	CASSLGGVGSQPQHF	TGTGCCAGCAGTTTGGGGGGGGTCGGGAGTCAGCCCCAGCATTTT
many	TRBV29-1	.	TRBJ1-1	13	CSVATAPNTEAFF	TGCAGCGTTGCAACCGCCCCAAACACTGAAGCTTTCTTT
few	TRBV11-3	TRBD1	TRBJ1-6	17	CASSSLIDRDRDSPLHF	TGTGCCAGCAGCTCCCTTATCGACCGGGACAGGGACTCACCCCTCCACTTT
once	TRBV18	.	TRBJ1-6	15	CASSSRDGYNSPIHF	TGTGCCAGCTCATCCAGAGACGGGTATAATTCACCCATCCACTTT
few	TRBV11-1	TRBD1	TRBJ2-7	14	CASSPGQAIYEQYF	TGTGCCAGCAGTCCGGGACAGGCGATCTACGAGCAGTACTTC
few	TRBV3-1	.	TRBJ2-2	14	CASSHSKDTGELFF	TGTGCCAGCAGCCACTCTAAGGACACCGGGGAGCTGTTTTTT
few	TRBV5-5	.	TRBJ1-4	18	CASSFPGPGRATNEKLFF	TGTGCCAGCAGCTTTCCGGGCCCGGGTCGGGCAACTAATGAAAAACTGTTTTTT
few	TRBV5-5	.	TRBJ1-1	16	CASSLGQETMNTEAFF	TGTGCCAGCAGCTTAGGGCAAGAAACAATGAACACTGAAGCTTTCTTT
many	TRBV4-2	.	TRBJ1-5	16	CASSTLAGYSNQPQHF	TGTGCCAGCAGCACTCTGGCAGGTTATAGCAATCAGCCCCAGCATTTT
.	TRBV5-5	TRBD1	TRBJ1-1	15	CASSTYQGARGEAFF	TGTGCCAGCAGCACCTATCAGGGGGCGAGGGGAGAAGCTTTCTTT
many	TRBV9	TRBD2	TRBJ2-7	15	CASSPIAGASYEQYF	TGTGCCAGCAGCCCCATAGCGGGGGCATCCTACGAGCAGTACTTC
many	TRBV6-2/TRBV6-3	.	TRBJ1-2	14	CASSWLEFNYGYTF	TGTGCCAGCAGTTGGCTGGAATTTAACTATGGCTACACCTTC
few	TRBV11-1	.	TRBJ2-3	15	CASSLGVPLGDTQYF	TGTGCCAGCAGCTTAGGAGTACCACTCGGAGATACGCAGTATTTT
once	TRBV9	.	TRBJ2-2	15	CASIYFRDCTGELFF	TGTGCCAGCATCTACTTCAGGGATTGCACCGGGGAGCTGTTTTTT
.	TRBV6-6	TRBD1	TRBJ2-1	15	CASSTDRGLYNEQFF	TGTGCCAGCAGTACGGACAGGGGGCTATACAATGAGCAGTTCTTC
few	TRBV20-1	.	TRBJ2-3	11	CSAPRFDTQYF	TGCAGTGCCCCACGATTCGATACGCAGTATTTT
.	TRBV20-1	TRBD2	TRBJ2-3	16	CSARDPSGGHTDTQYF	TGCAGTGCTAGAGATCCGAGCGGGGGCCACACAGATACGCAGTATTTT
few	TRBV24-1	.	TRBJ1-4	14	CATSETGQVGKLFF	TGTGCCACCAGTGAAACGGGACAAGTAGGGAAACTGTTTTTT
.	TRBV7-9	.	TRBJ2-7	14	CASSLVHRSYEQYF	TGTGCCAGCAGCTTAGTCCACAGGTCCTACGAGCAGTACTTC
many	TRBV12-3/TRBV12-4	.	TRBJ1-6	14	CASMSSLYNSPLHF	TGTGCCAGCATGAGTTCTCTTTATAATTCACCCCTCCACTTT
few	TRBV27	.	TRBJ1-2	17	CASSPIPGGRKNYGYTF	TGTGCCAGCAGTCCCATCCCCGGGGGGAGGAAAAACTATGGCTACACCTTC
.	TRBV7-2	TRBD2	TRBJ2-5	19	CASSSRLIGLAGGQETQYF	TGTGCCAGCAGCTCGAGATTAATTGGACTAGCGGGGGGCCAAGAGACCCAGTACTTC
many	TRBV6-6	TRBD1	TRBJ2-7	15	CASSPRQGNSYEQYF	TGTGCCAGCAGCCCCCGACAGGGCAATAGCTACGAGCAGTACTTC
.	TRBV7-3	.	TRBJ2-5	14	CASSAQGREETQYF	TGTGCCAGCAGCGCACAGGGTAGGGAGGAGACCCAGTACTTC
many	TRBV24-1	TRBD2	TRBJ2-3	15	CATSDLPSGGDTQYF	TGTGCCACCAGTGATTTGCCGAGCGGGGGGGATACGCAGTATTTT
.	TRBV30	TRBD1	TRBJ2-7	13	CAWSRDRDDEQYF	TGTGCCTGGTCCCGGGACAGGGACGACGAGCAGTACTTC
.	TRBV6-2/TRBV6-3	.	TRBJ1-1	12	CASSSSDTEAFF	TGTGCCAGCAGTTCTAGTGACACTGAAGCTTTCTTT
.	TRBV5-1	TRBD1	TRBJ2-5	12	CASSHRGETQYF	TGCGCCAGCAGCCACAGGGGAGAGACCCAGTACTTC
many	TRBV6-2/TRBV6-3	.	TRBJ1-2	13	CASSRGLGYGYTF	TGTGCCAGCAGCCGGGGACTGGGCTATGGCTACACCTTC
.	TRBV12-3/TRBV12-4	.	TRBJ2-1	15	CASSSDVSSYNEQFF	TGTGCCAGCAGTTCGGACGTTAGCTCCTACAATGAGCAGTTCTTC
many	TRBV5-1	TRBD1	TRBJ2-7	14	CASSLRQGSNEQYF	TGCGCCAGCAGCTTACGACAGGGGTCGAACGAGCAGTACTTC
.	TRBV7-9	TRBD1	TRBJ2-7	15	CASSSTQGALPEQYF	TGTGCCAGCAGCTCAACACAGGGGGCGCTTCCCGAGCAGTACTTC
many	TRBV10-3	.	TRBJ1-5	16	CAISEEQGGSGQPQHF	TGTGCCATCAGTGAGGAGCAGGGCGGTTCGGGTCAGCCCCAGCATTTT
many	TRBV29-1	.	TRBJ1-1	13	CCVREGRDANAFF	TGCTGCGTCCGGGAGGGTAGAGATGCGAACGCTTTCTTT
few	TRBV28	TRBD1	TRBJ1-2	13	CASSEQGFYGYTF	TGTGCCAGCAGTGAACAGGGGTTCTATGGCTACACCTTC
few	TRBV19	.	TRBJ1-5	17	CASSLTPEGISNQPQHF	TGTGCCAGTAGCCTCACCCCGGAGGGAATTAGCAATCAGCCCCAGCATTTT
many	TRBV20-1	.	TRBJ1-1	15	CSARDNTGVNTEAFF	TGCAGTGCTAGAGATAATACAGGCGTTAACACTGAAGCTTTCTTT